The next 30 T cell receptor beta chains were all read from a single sample in a study of blood T cell repertoires in COVID-19. This table comes from immunoSEQ multiplex PCR, and its TCRdb copy is limited to in-frame clones, with some not included. Here the sample spans approximately 260,000 clones, about 88% being singletons. The specimen was peripheral blood. Receptor source: a man younger than 30 with active or convalescent COVID-19.

This clone was observed a single time. The chain couples TRBV7-9 to TRBJ1-2, with a tentative D call TRBD1 (5 bases). Trimming removed 6 bases at V and 8 bases at J, with 16 bases between. The CDR3 has 13 amino acids. Looked up from germline, CDR1 is SEHNR and CDR2 is FQNEAQ (reference sequence). In nucleotides, the CDR3 is TGTGCCAGCAGTATTCGTGGGGGAGGAGGCTACACCTTC. This gives the protein CASSIRGGGGYTF.

With regard to this clone: One end of the junction varies from germline; a read error may be responsible. The chain uses TRBV7-7 and TRBJ2-7, with TRBD2 as a possible D gene (6 bases). This CDR3 has 13 residues. Germline V CDR1 and CDR2: SSHAT, FNYEAQ (reference sequence). The CDR3 sequence: CASSLSGAGEQYF. In nucleotides, the CDR3 is TGTGCTAGCAGCTTGTCCGGAGCGGGCGAGCAGTACTTC.

The table lists this clone with a count of one. V is TRBV18 and J is TRBJ2-1; TRBD1 matches at 10 bases. The CDR3 contains 15 residues. The germline CDR1 and CDR2 sequences are KGHSH and LQKENI. With 1 base clipped from V and 5 bases from J, the junction kept 2 bases outside the gene matches. CDR3 nucleotides: TGTGCCAGCTCACCACGACAGGGGGCTCACAATGAGCAGTTCTTC. Encoded protein: CASSPRQGAHNEQFF.

The chain couples TRBV12-5 to TRBJ2-5; 9 nucleotides align to TRBD2. J lost 1 base, V lost 4 bases, and 13 bases had no gene match. This CDR3 is 18 amino acids long. The germline V gene has CDR1 LGHNT and CDR2 FRNRAP. CDR3 protein: CASGSPHPRGGVQETQYF. The CDR3 DNA follows: TGTGCTAGTGGTTCCCCTCATCCCCGCGGGGGGGTCCAAGAGACCCAGTACTTC.

V and J are TRBV10-3 and TRBJ2-7; 12 bases are shared with TRBD2. Germline V lookup: CDR1 ENHRY, CDR2 SYGVKD. Trimming cost V 3 bases and J 7 bases; bases outside gene matches: 10. This CDR3 spans 16 amino acids. The CDR3 coding sequence is TGTGCCATCAGTGAAAAATTACTAGCGGGAGGTAGAGAGCAGTACTTC. Translation: CAISEKLLAGGREQYF.

The rearrangement uses TRBV9 and TRBJ1-1; 8 bases line up with TRBD1. The CDR3 is 14 amino acids. The junction had 7 bases not matched to a gene; V was cut back by 5 bases and J by 4 bases. In germline, CDR1 is SGDLS, CDR2 YYNGEE. CDR3 sequence (DNA): TGTGCCAGCAGGGCCTACAGGGGGAGCACTGAAGCTTTCTTT. Translation gives CASRAYRGSTEAFF.

V and J are TRBV5-4 and TRBJ2-1, with 7 bases lining up with TRBD2. Losses at the gene ends were 4 bases for V and 3 bases for J; bases not matched to a gene: 16. The CDR3 is made up of 18 amino acids. Germline lookup yields CDR1 SGHNT and CDR2 YYREEE (reference sequence). The CDR3 DNA follows: TGTGCCAGCAGCGTCTCGAACCGGGGGGTCGGGGGCTACAATGAGCAGTTCTTC. Protein product: CASSVSNRGVGGYNEQFF. Using reference TRBV5-4 and TRBJ2-1 for the parts outside the CDR3, the full variable domain is ETGVTQSPTHLIKTRGQQVTLRCSSQSGHNTVSWYQQALGQGPQFIFQYYREEENGRGNFPPRFSGLQFPNYSSELNVNALELDDSALYLCASSVSNRGVGGYNEQFFGPGTRLTVL.

In this sample, this clone turned up once. The chain combines TRBV7-9 with TRBJ1-1; 8 bases are shared with TRBD1. Germline CDR1 SEHNR, CDR2 FQNEAQ (reference sequence). This CDR3 is built from 17 residues. V lost 5 bases and J lost 0; bases outside the gene matches: 11. CDR3 DNA: TGTGCCAGCAGCGCGCGACCGGGACAGGCCTTGAACACTGAAGCTTTCTTT. It encodes CASSARPGQALNTEAFF.

This clone has only a few counts. The V gene is TRBV19, the J gene TRBJ2-7, with 9 bases matching TRBD1. Germline V lookup: CDR1 LNHDA, CDR2 SQIVND (reference sequence). This CDR3 is built from 13 residues. CDR3 sequence (DNA): TGTGCGATACAGGGAGGACAGGGGTACGAGCAGTACTTC. Residues: CAIQGGQGYEQYF.

This chain connects TRBV9 to TRBJ2-7; D not certain. V dropped 4 bases and J dropped 6 bases, with 20 bases sitting between them. Germline assignment: CDR1 SGDLS and CDR2 YYNGEE. This CDR3 has 15 amino acids. The CDR3 region has the DNA TGTGCCAGCAGCTATGGCCCAGCTACTATTGCCGAGCAGTACTTC. Translation: CASSYGPATIAEQYF.

This rearrangement joins TRBV18 to TRBJ1-1, with 7 bases lining up with TRBD1. The germline CDR1 and CDR2 sequences are KGHSH and LQKENI. The V gene end was trimmed by 4 bases and the J gene end by 4 bases; junction bases not matched to a gene: 9. CDR3 length: 15 amino acids. CDR3 amino acids: CASSQQGSLTTEAFF. CDR3 nucleotides: TGTGCCAGCTCACAACAGGGGAGTCTGACCACTGAAGCTTTCTTT.

In DNA form, the CDR3 reads TGTGCCAGCTCACGGGGGACAGCTGAAAAACTGTTTTTT. This gives the protein CASSRGTAEKLFF. This chain uses TRBV18 with TRBJ1-4; the match to TRBD1 covers 7 bases. The CDR3 has 13 amino acids. V shed 4 bases and J 7 bases; nucleotides not matched to a gene: 3. The V gene's germline CDR1 is KGHSH and CDR2 LQKENI.

V is TRBV5-4 and J is TRBJ2-5, with TRBD2 as a possible D gene (7 bases). Deletions cut 0 bases from V and 4 bases from J, with 13 bases between. CDR3 length: 15 amino acids. CDR1 is SGHNT and CDR2 is YYREEE in the germline V gene (reference sequence). Written as DNA, the CDR3 is TGTGCCAGCAGCTTGGTCGGGGGGCGCTTAGAGACCCAGTACTTC. Protein: CASSLVGGRLETQYF.

The CDR3 region is CASSLAVWTMGGELFF. The DNA of the CDR3 is TGTGCCAGCAGCTTAGCGGTCTGGACTATGGGCGGGGAGCTGTTTTTT. V and J are TRBV7-6 and TRBJ2-2, with a possible D match to TRBD2 (6 bases). Trimming took 0 bases from V and 7 from J, leaving 15 bases between them. The germline V gene has CDR1 SGHVS and CDR2 FNYEAQ. The CDR3 runs 16 residues. The full variable domain, in which reference TRBV7-6 and TRBJ2-2 provide the parts outside the CDR3, is GAGVSQSPRYKVTKRGQDVALRCDPISGHVSLYWYRQALGQGPEFLTYFNYEAQQDKSGLPNDRFSAERPEGSISTLTIQRTEQRDSAMYRCASSLAVWTMGGELFFGEGSRLTVL.

The V gene is TRBV2, the J gene TRBJ1-5; D is unresolved. The CDR3 is 14 residues long. From germline, CDR1 is SNHLY and CDR2 FYNNEI. Trimming pared 2 bases from V and 7 bases from J, leaving 12 bases between. For the CDR3, the DNA is TGTGCCAGCAGTGAAAGGAGGGTTGGACAGCCCCAGCATTTT. Translating it yields CASSERRVGQPQHF.

CDR3 nucleotides: TGTGCCAGCAGCTGGACAGGGAGGGGGCCTGGTGAGCAGTTCTTC. This codes for CASSWTGRGPGEQFF. This rearrangement joins TRBV5-4 to TRBJ2-1; possibly TRBD1 for D (8 bases). The CDR3 is 15 amino acids. Germline assignment: CDR1 SGHNT and CDR2 YYREEE (reference sequence). Trimming shortened V by 3 bases and J by 9 bases, and 19 bases separated the two germline ends.

This clone was counted once. CDR3 protein: CAISESFQGLAGTGELFF. Written as DNA, the CDR3 is TGTGCCATCAGTGAGTCGTTCCAGGGACTAGCGGGAACCGGGGAGCTGTTTTTT. This chain joins TRBV10-3 and TRBJ2-2; 13 bases match TRBD2. This CDR3 spans 18 amino acids. V was clipped by 0 bases and J by 5 bases; unmatched bases: 6. Germline V gene data show CDR1 as ENHRY and CDR2 as SYGVKD.

This sequence joins TRBV10-3 and TRBJ2-1, with 9 bases aligning to TRBD2. Germline loops: CDR1 ENHRY, CDR2 SYGVKD. V shed 9 bases, J shed 5 bases, and the junction held 17 bases outside the gene matches. CDR3 size: 17 residues. CDR3 DNA sequence: TGTGCCATAAGACCATCCCTGGCTAGCGGGATTAACAATGAGCAGTTCTTC. It codes for CAIRPSLASGINNEQFF.

V usage is TRBV28 and J usage is TRBJ1-3, with D maybe TRBD1 (5 bases). The V and J ends lost 4 bases and 5 bases respectively, with 15 bases between them. Germline CDR1 and CDR2: MDHEN and SYDVKM. This CDR3 has 15 residues. The CDR3 region has the DNA TGTGCCAGCAGTTATATGACAGCCTTAAGAAACACCATATATTTT. The encoded protein is CASSYMTALRNTIYF.

The V gene is TRBV19, the J gene TRBJ2-7, with 7 bases fitting TRBD1. V gave up 4 bases and J gave up 3 bases; unmatched junction bases: 3. Germline-derived CDR1 and CDR2 are LNHDA and SQIVND (reference sequence). This CDR3 is built from 13 residues. The CDR3 bases are TGTGCCAGTAGTAGCTGGGACAGCTACGAGCAGTACTTC. Amino acids: CASSSWDSYEQYF. Full variable domain (rest looked up from reference TRBV19 and TRBJ2-7): DGGITQSPKYLFRKEGQNVTLSCEQNLNHDAMYWYRQDPGQGLRLIYYSQIVNDFQKGDIAEGYSVSREKKESFPLTVTSAQKNPTAFYLCASSSWDSYEQYFGPGTRLTVT.

This clone came up a few times. CDR3: CASSLTLRMGSNQPQHF. The CDR3 DNA is TGCGCCAGCAGCTTGACACTCAGAATGGGCAGCAATCAGCCCCAGCATTTT. The chain combines TRBV5-1 with TRBJ1-5; D not resolved. Trimming removed 1 base at V and 1 base at J, with 15 bases between. CDR3 length: 17 residues. CDR1 and CDR2 from the germline V gene are SGHRS and YFSETQ.

The chain combines TRBV5-4 with TRBJ2-3; 9 nucleotides agree with TRBD2. Germline trimming cut 1 base from V and 2 bases from J; bases unmatched to any gene: 8. This CDR3 spans 17 amino acids. Per germline, CDR1 SGHNT and CDR2 YYREEE (reference sequence). CDR3 region: CASSLPLSGGNTDTQYF. DNA of the CDR3: TGTGCCAGCAGCTTGCCCTTGAGCGGGGGGAACACAGATACGCAGTATTTT. The full variable domain, in which reference TRBV5-4 and TRBJ2-3 provide the parts outside the CDR3, is ETGVTQSPTHLIKTRGQQVTLRCSSQSGHNTVSWYQQALGQGPQFIFQYYREEENGRGNFPPRFSGLQFPNYSSELNVNALELDDSALYLCASSLPLSGGNTDTQYFGPGTRLTVL.

This clone occurred once. The gene calls are TRBV3-1 (or the pseudogene TRBV3-2) and TRBJ2-5, with 7 bases fitting TRBD2. The CDR3 is 19 amino acids. Germline V lookup: CDR1 LGHDT, CDR2 YNNKEL (reference sequence). Trimming cost V 2 bases and J 1 base; bases outside gene matches: 16. In DNA form, the CDR3 reads TGTGCCAGCAGCCAATACCAGGAAGTCGGCGGGGGTCTCCAAGAGACCCAGTACTTC. Protein sequence: CASSQYQEVGGGLQETQYF.

The chain links TRBV19 to TRBJ1-5; a weak D match, TRBD1 (6 bases). Germline V gives CDR1 LNHDA, CDR2 SQIVND (reference sequence). The V end lost 5 bases, the J end lost 6 bases, and 17 bases lay between the germline ends. The CDR3 covers 15 residues. CDR3 loop: CASSEGGRVAQPQHF. The CDR3 region has the DNA TGTGCCAGTAGTGAGGGGGGGCGCGTGGCTCAGCCCCAGCATTTT.

The chain combines TRBV19 with TRBJ1-1; no clear D. The CDR3 extends over 12 amino acids. Germline loops: CDR1 LNHDA, CDR2 SQIVND (reference sequence). V was shortened by 3 bases and J by 8 bases, with 10 bases between the two germline ends. CDR3 bases: TGTGCCAGTAGTATCCCTCCTTTCGAAGCTTTCTTT. Protein product: CASSIPPFEAFF.

The CDR3 protein is CASSLDSISYF. The CDR3 nucleotides are TGTGCCAGCAGCTTAGACAGCATCTCGTACTTC. The chain has TRBV13 and TRBJ2-7; D not resolved. There are 11 residues in the CDR3. Trimming cost V 1 base and J 12 bases, with 10 bases left between them. CDR1 and CDR2 (germline): PRHDT, FYEKMQ (reference sequence).

The chain combines TRBV4-1 with TRBJ2-4, with D maybe TRBD2 (7 bases). Trimming cost V 1 base and J 7 bases, with 14 bases left between them. CDR3 length: 15 amino acids. CDR1 MGHRA and CDR2 YSYEKL come from the germline V gene. This CDR3 is CASSQGGGGDNIQYF. The CDR3 DNA follows: TGCGCCAGCAGCCAAGGGGGAGGGGGTGATAACATTCAGTACTTC.

This rearrangement joins TRBV11-3 to TRBJ2-5; 9 positions agree with TRBD2. V shed 0 bases, J shed 4 bases, and the junction held 9 bases outside the gene matches. The CDR3 length is 17 residues. CDR1 is SGHNT and CDR2 is YENEEA in the germline V gene. This chain's CDR3 is CASSLDLASGVGETQYF. The CDR3 region has the DNA TGTGCCAGCAGCTTAGATCTCGCTAGCGGGGTAGGAGAGACCCAGTACTTC.

The V and J genes are TRBV5-5 and TRBJ1-3, with 7 positions matching TRBD1. The CDR3 consists of 15 residues. Germline V lookup: CDR1 SGHKS, CDR2 YYEKEE (reference sequence). V lost 7 bases to trimming and J lost 0 bases; unmatched junction nucleotides: 7. The CDR3, as DNA: TGTGCCAGCGAAACAGGGGTCAGCTCTGGAAACACCATATATTTT. Translated, it gives CASETGVSSGNTIYF.

This chain links TRBV14 with TRBJ2-5, with D possibly being TRBD1 (6 bases). The germline CDR1 and CDR2 sequences are SGHDN and FVKESK. V was pared by 0 bases and J by 1 base, with 9 bases between. This CDR3 region has 15 residues. The CDR3 region is CASSQDWGPQETQYF. The CDR3 nucleotides are TGTGCCAGCAGCCAAGATTGGGGGCCCCAAGAGACCCAGTACTTC.